These 2 T cell receptor beta chains were sequenced from one sample in a study of tumor-infiltrating lymphocytes in oesophageal squamous cell carcinoma. A single record per CDR3 protein comes from TCRdb applying MiXCR to the PCR reads. The repertoire holds approximately 12,000 distinct CDR3 sequences, with 45% to 65% as singletons. Sample: esophageal tumor tissue. These receptors came from a male donor with esophageal squamous cell carcinoma.

This clonotype was recorded a few times. This chain connects TRBV7-6 to TRBJ2-2; 8 nucleotides line up with TRBD2. Germline V gene lookup returns CDR1 SGHVS and CDR2 FNYEAQ. The J segment lost 5 bases and the V segment lost 2 bases, leaving 7 bases of the junction unmatched. The CDR3 is 16 amino acids. For the CDR3, the DNA is TGTGCCAGCAGCTTAAGGGCGGGAGGAACGACCGGGGAGCTGTTTTTT. Its translation is CASSLRAGGTTGELFF.

The gene calls are TRBV11-3 and TRBJ2-5; 8 bases are shared with TRBD1. The tail of the sequence fits TRBJ2-1 better, so the J call may be wrong. Germline V CDR1 and CDR2: SGHNT, YENEEA. There are 14 residues in the CDR3. This CDR3 reads CASSLGTGINEQFF. The CDR3 bases are TGTGCCAGCAGCTTAGGGACAGGGATCAATGAGCAGTTCTTC.